The 24 T cell receptor beta chains below were found in one sample sequenced in a study of beta chain features in type 1 diabetes. What was sequenced were expressed TCRB transcripts, since all of the isolated RNA had been reverse transcribed. Sequencing was performed with immunoSEQ multiplex PCR; in TCRdb, only in-frame clones are kept and a portion is missing. The table records over 700,000 clones, 15% to 20% of them present only once. Sequencing was performed on naive CD4+ T cells from blood. The receptors originated from a woman under 30 in good health.

The chain has TRBV7-2 and TRBJ2-3; 13 bases match TRBD2. The J segment lost 5 bases and the V segment lost 5 bases, leaving 7 bases of the junction unmatched. Germline values: CDR1 SGHTA, CDR2 FQGNSA. The length of the CDR3 is 16 residues. In nucleotides, the CDR3 is TGTGCCAGCAGCCCTGGACTAGCGGGAGCAAGAGATACGCAGTATTTT. This translates into CASSPGLAGARDTQYF.

The chain recombines TRBV5-4 with TRBJ2-5; D is undetermined. The CDR3 loop spans 14 amino acids. Germline CDR1 SGHNT, CDR2 YYREEE (reference sequence). V lost 3 bases to trimming and J lost 2 bases, with 11 bases between them. The DNA for the CDR3 is TGTGCCAGCAGCTCCATAAGCGAACAAGAGACCCAGTACTTC. It encodes CASSSISEQETQYF. The variable domain in full, completed from reference TRBV5-4 and TRBJ2-5, reads ETGVTQSPTHLIKTRGQQVTLRCSSQSGHNTVSWYQQALGQGPQFIFQYYREEENGRGNFPPRFSGLQFPNYSSELNVNALELDDSALYLCASSSISEQETQYFGPGTRLLVL.

The rearrangement joins TRBV7-9 to TRBJ1-2; D is possibly TRBD1 (5 bases). CDR3 length: 13 amino acids. Germline CDR1 is SEHNR and CDR2 is FQNEAQ (reference sequence). V was cut by 2 bases and J by 6 bases, with 10 bases left in between. CDR3 coding DNA: TGTGCCAGCAGCTTAAGACAGATAGATGGCTACACCTTC. Protein: CASSLRQIDGYTF.

This clone was seen more than once but under ten times. The chain uses TRBV18 and TRBJ1-5; D perhaps matches TRBD1 (5 bases). The CDR3 totals 14 residues. Trimming shortened V by 6 bases and J by 5 bases, and 14 bases separated the two germline ends. Germline V gives CDR1 KGHSH, CDR2 LQKENI. CDR3 bases: TGTGCCAGCTCTCTCGGGGCCTCTGATCAGCCCCAGCATTTT. This encodes CASSLGASDQPQHF.

In its sample, this clone was seen a few times. V is TRBV5-4 and J is TRBJ2-7, with a weak D call TRBD1 (5 bases). Trimming stripped 4 bases from V and 0 bases from J, with 14 bases between. This CDR3 contains 15 residues. Germline CDR1 is SGHNT and CDR2 is YYREEE (reference sequence). The CDR3 protein is CASSTMTDASYEQYF. As DNA, the CDR3 is TGTGCCAGCAGCACGATGACAGACGCCTCCTACGAGCAGTACTTC.

This chain uses TRBV28 with TRBJ2-1; D is unresolved. Germline V gene data show CDR1 as MDHEN and CDR2 as SYDVKM. The germline V and J ends were trimmed by 3 bases and 3 bases, with 15 bases remaining between them. The CDR3 has 16 residues. The CDR3 is CASSFDLRASYNEQFF. The CDR3, as DNA: TGTGCCAGCAGTTTTGATTTACGGGCGAGCTACAATGAGCAGTTCTTC.

This chain uses TRBV7-2 with TRBJ2-1; no clear D gene. This CDR3 contains 14 residues. CDR1 SGHTA and CDR2 FQGNSA come from the germline V gene. V was cut by 5 bases and J by 9 bases, with 17 bases left in between. CDR3 DNA sequence: TGTGCCAGCAGCCTGTACCTGCAAAAGGGTGAGCAGTTCTTC. It encodes CASSLYLQKGEQFF.

This clone was seen a few times. The J gene is TRBJ2-1, the V gene TRBV28, with 10 bases aligning to TRBD2. Trimming at V came to 8 bases and at J to 5 bases, leaving 0 bases not matched to a gene. This CDR3 has 12 amino acids. The germline gives CDR1 MDHEN, CDR2 SYDVKM. The CDR3 here is CASGLADNEQFF. Written as DNA, the CDR3 is TGTGCCAGCGGACTAGCGGACAATGAGCAGTTCTTC.

For this clone: One junction end does not reproduce the germline sequence, and a read error may be involved. The V call is TRBV10-3, the J call TRBJ2-5, with D perhaps matching TRBD2 (8 bases). The germline V gene encodes CDR1 ENHRY and CDR2 SYGVKD. This CDR3 comprises 14 residues. CDR3 nucleotide sequence: TGTGCCACGGTAGCGGGACAGACCCAAGAGGCCCAGTACTTC. The encoded protein is CATVAGQTQEAQYF.

This clone was seen only a few times. This rearrangement joins TRBV10-3 to TRBJ2-5, with D hard to call. V was trimmed by 8 bases and J by 5 bases, leaving 15 bases between them. Germline CDR1 is ENHRY and CDR2 is SYGVKD. There are 13 residues in the CDR3. DNA for the CDR3: TGTGCCATCGGCCCGGCCGGCTTTGAGACCCAGTACTTC. Translation: CAIGPAGFETQYF.

The chain combines TRBV19 with TRBJ2-7; 11 bases fit TRBD2. The germline CDR1 and CDR2 sequences are LNHDA and SQIVND (reference sequence). The V and J ends lost 5 bases and 8 bases, in that order; junction bases with no gene match: 14. The CDR3 runs to 16 residues. DNA of the CDR3: TGTGCCAGTAGTTCACCACCTGGACTAGCGGGTGGGAAGCAGTACTTC. Protein sequence: CASSSPPGLAGGKQYF.

The chain combines TRBV2 with TRBJ2-3; 13 bases map to TRBD2. CDR1 and CDR2 (germline): SNHLY, FYNNEI. The V and J ends lost 4 bases and 3 bases, in that order; junction bases with no gene match: 1. The CDR3 is 15 amino acids. For the CDR3, the DNA is TGTGCCAGCAGTGGGGGACTAGCGGGAACAGATACGCAGTATTTT. Amino acid sequence: CASSGGLAGTDTQYF.

The chain links TRBV4-3 to TRBJ2-2; D might be TRBD2 (6 bases). V lost 1 base, J lost 7 bases, and 13 bases lay in between. The CDR3 contains 15 residues. Germline V gene data show CDR1 as LGHNA and CDR2 as YSLEER. CDR3 loop: CASSQGQGLGGELFF. CDR3 in DNA: TGCGCCAGCAGCCAAGGGCAGGGACTGGGCGGGGAGCTGTTTTTT.

This chain joins TRBV11-2 and TRBJ2-7; the D gene is possibly TRBD1 (5 bases). The CDR3 contains 12 residues. Germline V lookup: CDR1 SGHAT, CDR2 FQNNGV. V shed 6 bases and J shed 4 bases, with 10 bases lying between them. The CDR3, as DNA: TGTGCCAGCAGACGCGACAGTTACGAGCAGTACTTC. It translates to CASRRDSYEQYF.

The rearrangement links TRBV15 to TRBJ2-7; D remains unclear. The CDR3 is 13 residues long. Trimming took 1 base from V and 3 from J, leaving 7 bases between them. From germline, CDR1 is LNHNV and CDR2 YYDKDF (reference sequence). CDR3 region: CATSRALLYEQYF. CDR3 coding DNA: TGTGCCACCAGCAGAGCTCTGCTCTACGAGCAGTACTTC.

In its sample, this clone was seen a few times. The CDR3 DNA sequence: TGCGCCAGCAGGACTAGCGGCGACGAGACCCAGTACTTC. This gives the protein CASRTSGDETQYF. The chain has TRBV10-2 and TRBJ2-5, with 9 nucleotides matching TRBD2. CDR3 length: 13 residues. CDR1 and CDR2 from the germline V gene are WSHSY and SAAADI. V lost 6 bases to trimming and J lost 5 bases; unmatched junction nucleotides: 4.

This clone was observed a few times. Other DNA variants within this sample encode the same CDR3. The gene calls are TRBV28 and TRBJ1-2; D call uncertain. This CDR3 is 12 amino acids long. V lost 1 base to trimming and J lost 5 bases, with 5 bases between them. Germline V gene sequence: CDR1 MDHEN, CDR2 SYDVKM. CDR3 sequence (DNA): TGTGCCAGCAGTTTATCCCGATATGGCTACACCTTC. This translates into CASSLSRYGYTF.

This clone was seen only a few times. The V and J genes are TRBV14 and TRBJ2-7; TRBD1 aligns across 11 bases. The length of the CDR3 is 18 residues. The germline CDR1 and CDR2 sequences are SGHDN and FVKESK. Trimming removed 0 bases from V and 3 bases from J; junction bases left unmatched: 10. CDR3 nucleotides: TGTGCCAGCAGCCAAGATCACACCGGGACAGGGGGTGTCTACGAGCAGTACTTC. This sequence encodes CASSQDHTGTGGVYEQYF.

This clone was seen only a few times. The chain carries TRBV6-6 and TRBJ2-5, with D uncertain. Germline assignment: CDR1 MNHNY and CDR2 SVGAGI (reference sequence). CDR3 length: 14 residues. V gave up 7 bases and J gave up 4 bases, with 16 bases separating them. CDR3 region: CASTSPPPGETQYF. The DNA of the CDR3 is TGTGCCAGCACCTCACCCCCCCCGGGAGAGACCCAGTACTTC.

The genes are TRBV6-1 and TRBJ2-5, with D possibly being TRBD1 (5 bases). Germline-derived CDR1 and CDR2 are MNHNS and SASEGT. V was trimmed by 0 bases and J by 5 bases, leaving 13 bases between them. This CDR3 is 15 amino acids long. CDR3 sequence reads: CASSEALTVLETQYF. The CDR3 DNA sequence: TGTGCCAGCAGTGAAGCGCTGACAGTCCTGGAGACCCAGTACTTC.

A few counts support this clone. The CDR3 sequence is CASSSPGRGYEQYF. The CDR3 region has the DNA TGTGCCAGCAGTTCGCCGGGACGGGGCTACGAGCAGTACTTC. This rearrangement joins TRBV28 to TRBJ2-7; D might be TRBD1 or TRBD2, each matching 5 bases. Germline values: CDR1 MDHEN, CDR2 SYDVKM. Trimming pared 4 bases from V and 3 bases from J, leaving 13 bases between. This CDR3 is built from 14 residues.

In nucleotides, the CDR3 is TGTGCCAGCAGCTTGGGGGGTTCGCGAGAAAAACTGTTTTTT. Protein product: CASSLGGSREKLFF. The chain combines TRBV7-2 with TRBJ1-4, with D possibly being TRBD1 (5 bases). CDR1 and CDR2 (germline): SGHTA, FQGNSA. Trimming removed 3 bases from V and 8 bases from J, with 13 bases in between. CDR3 length equals 14 residues.

The chain employs TRBV20-1 and TRBJ2-7; D possibly corresponds to TRBD1 (7 bases). Trimming cost V 5 bases and J 10 bases, with 15 bases left between them. This CDR3 is built from 11 residues. From germline, CDR1 is DFQATT and CDR2 SNEGSKA (reference sequence). The CDR3 spells CSADNRGGQYF. In DNA form, the CDR3 reads TGCAGTGCTGACAACAGGGGAGGTCAGTACTTC.

This clone was seen only a few times. V is TRBV10-2 and J is TRBJ2-1; no definite D call. In germline, CDR1 is WSHSY, CDR2 SAAADI. Trimming removed 7 bases from V and 0 bases from J, with 7 bases in between. This CDR3 spans 13 amino acids. The CDR3 sequence is CASMSHSYNEQFF. CDR3 in DNA: TGCGCCAGCATGTCCCACTCCTACAATGAGCAGTTCTTC.